Shown below are 23 T cell receptor beta chains from a single sample sequenced in a study of blood T cell repertoires in COVID-19 (dated by TCRdb to about 2020). Receptor libraries were prepared by the immunoSEQ multiplex PCR assay. The source is immuneACCESS, and TCRdb retained only in-frame sequences with V and J called. Part of the clones is not carried over; for the studies checked, unresolved V genes explain less than half of this, and the remainder is unexplained. A total of over 90,000 clones appear in this sample, less than 90% of them only once. Roughly 6% of the sample is in the top ten clones. What was sequenced was peripheral blood. These receptors came from a human donor in a cohort sampled during active COVID-19.

The V gene is TRBV11-3, the J gene TRBJ2-1, with 7 bases fitting TRBD2. Germline V gene lookup returns CDR1 SGHNT and CDR2 YENEEA. This CDR3 is 17 amino acids long. Trimming removed 1 base from V and 2 bases from J; junction bases left unmatched: 8. The CDR3 sequence: CASSLGVAGAPYNEQFF. The CDR3 DNA reads TGTGCCAGCAGCTTAGGAGTCGCGGGAGCGCCCTACAATGAGCAGTTCTTC.

The chain is built from TRBV15 and TRBJ2-7, with 7 positions matching TRBD2. From germline, CDR1 is LNHNV and CDR2 YYDKDF (reference sequence). CDR3 size: 15 residues. V lost 5 bases, J lost 7 bases, and 14 bases stayed unmatched. CDR3 loop: CATSPTAGRSAEQYF. The CDR3 region has the DNA TGTGCCACCAGCCCCACAGCGGGAAGGTCTGCAGAGCAGTACTTC.

The chain is built from TRBV7-9 and TRBJ1-2; D is uncertain. The CDR3 is 14 residues long. Trimming took off 1 base at V and 3 bases at J, with 9 bases between the two ends. Germline CDR1 is SEHNR and CDR2 is FQNEAQ (reference sequence). The CDR3 region has the DNA TGTGCCAGCAGCTTAGAATTTGGAGACTATGGCTACACCTTC. It translates to CASSLEFGDYGYTF. Based on the CDR3 plus reference TRBV7-9 and TRBJ1-2, the full variable domain is DTGVSQNPRHKITKRGQNVTFRCDPISEHNRLYWYRQTLGQGPEFLTYFQNEAQLEKSRLLSDRFSAERPKGSFSTLEIQRTEQGDSAMYLCASSLEFGDYGYTFGSGTRLTVV.

The V call is TRBV2, the J call TRBJ2-1; TRBD1 matches at 9 bases. CDR1 is SNHLY and CDR2 is FYNNEI in the germline V gene. The V segment lost 6 bases and the J segment 10 bases; nucleotides outside the gene matches: 10. The CDR3 contains 14 residues. This chain's CDR3 is CASREQGQGDEQFF. The CDR3 DNA follows: TGTGCCAGCAGGGAACAGGGACAGGGCGACGAGCAGTTCTTC.

The chain employs TRBV4-2 and TRBJ2-1; no clear D gene. Trimming pared 0 bases from V and 8 bases from J, leaving 14 bases between. Germline V CDR1 and CDR2: LGHNA, YNFKEQ. The CDR3 is 15 amino acids. The CDR3 sequence is CASSQDWAALDEQFF. As DNA, the CDR3 is TGTGCCAGCAGCCAAGATTGGGCCGCATTGGATGAGCAGTTCTTC.

The chain is built from TRBV5-1 and TRBJ2-7, with 11 bases identical to TRBD2. Germline V gene lookup returns CDR1 SGHRS and CDR2 YFSETQ. The V segment lost 4 bases and the J segment 1 base; nucleotides outside the gene matches: 7. The CDR3 has 16 residues. CDR3 sequence (DNA): TGCGCCAGCAGCATCGGGACTAGCGGACTTTCCTACGAGCAGTACTTC. Translation: CASSIGTSGLSYEQYF.

The chain has TRBV6-1 and TRBJ2-7, with D uncertain. With 1 base removed from V and 4 bases from J, the gap between germline ends came to 8 bases. The CDR3 consists of 13 residues. Per the germline V gene, CDR1 is MNHNS and CDR2 is SASEGT. The DNA of the CDR3 is TGTGCCAGCAGTGAAGGAGGAAGTTACGAGCAGTACTTC. Translation gives CASSEGGSYEQYF.

This chain joins TRBV14 and TRBJ1-2; 9 nucleotides align to TRBD1. CDR1 is SGHDN and CDR2 is FVKESK in the germline V gene. V gave up 2 bases and J gave up 7 bases; unmatched junction bases: 8. This CDR3 region has 15 residues. The CDR3 reads CASSQLTGTGLGYTF. CDR3 sequence (DNA): TGTGCCAGCAGCCAATTAACCGGGACAGGGCTTGGCTACACCTTC.

This clone was seen only once. The chain carries TRBV7-9 and TRBJ2-5; TRBD2 is a possible D gene (5 bases). Between the trimmed V and J ends, which lost 10 bases and 5 bases, there was a span of 14 bases. There are 12 residues in the CDR3. Per germline, CDR1 SEHNR and CDR2 FQNEAQ (reference sequence). DNA for the CDR3: TGTGCCACCGCGGGCTGGGAGGAGACCCAGTACTTC. It yields the protein CATAGWEETQYF. Together with reference TRBV7-9 and TRBJ2-5, the CDR3 gives the full variable domain: DTGVSQNPRHKITKRGQNVTFRCDPISEHNRLYWYRQTLGQGPEFLTYFQNEAQLEKSRLLSDRFSAERPKGSFSTLEIQRTEQGDSAMYLCATAGWEETQYFGPGTRLLVL.

The chain links TRBV5-4 to TRBJ2-5, with 13 bases aligning to TRBD2. V gave up 0 bases and J gave up 5 bases; unmatched junction bases: 10. This CDR3 is 18 amino acids long. Looked up from germline, CDR1 is SGHNT and CDR2 is YYREEE (reference sequence). This CDR3 reads CASSLDGLAGDPTETQYF. CDR3 nucleotide sequence: TGTGCCAGCAGCTTGGATGGACTAGCGGGAGATCCAACGGAGACCCAGTACTTC.

The J gene is TRBJ2-1, the V gene TRBV27, with TRBD2 identical over 13 bases. The length of the CDR3 is 17 residues. V was clipped by 5 bases and J by 8 bases; unmatched bases: 12. Germline V gene data show CDR1 as MNHEY and CDR2 as SMNVEV (reference sequence). CDR3 DNA sequence: TGTGCCAGCAGTCTCCAGATACTAGCGGGAGGGCCAGATGAGCAGTTCTTC. Translation gives CASSLQILAGGPDEQFF.

This chain joins TRBV11-3 and TRBJ2-2; D uncertain. Trimming stripped 0 bases from V and 7 bases from J, with 3 bases between. The CDR3 is 12 amino acids. Germline-derived CDR1 and CDR2 are SGHNT and YENEEA. The CDR3 protein is CASSLESGELFF. CDR3 bases: TGTGCCAGCAGCTTAGAGAGCGGGGAGCTGTTTTTT.

The rearrangement joins TRBV7-3 to TRBJ2-5, with 7 bases identical to TRBD1. Germline V CDR1 and CDR2: SGHTA, FQGTGA. The CDR3 is 14 amino acids. With 4 bases clipped from V and 4 bases from J, the junction kept 6 bases outside the gene matches. The CDR3 loop is CASSSAGGAETQYF. Here the CDR3 DNA reads TGTGCCAGCAGCTCCGCAGGGGGAGCAGAGACCCAGTACTTC. The full variable domain, its missing parts supplied by reference TRBV7-3 and TRBJ2-5, is GAGVSQTPSNKVTEKGKYVELRCDPISGHTALYWYRQSLGQGPEFLIYFQGTGAADDSGLPNDRFFAVRPEGSVSTLKIQRTERGDSAVYLCASSSAGGAETQYFGPGTRLLVL.

There are a few counts of this clone. The chain couples TRBV19 to TRBJ1-5; the D is unclear. V lost 3 bases and J lost 6, with 9 bases in between. The CDR3 has 13 residues. Germline-derived CDR1 and CDR2 are LNHDA and SQIVND (reference sequence). CDR3 DNA: TGTGCCAGTAGTATTCGTTGGGCTCAGCCCCAGCATTTT. Translating gives CASSIRWAQPQHF.

The CDR3: CSVELFGLAGFQETQYF. CDR3 nucleotides: TGCAGCGTTGAATTGTTCGGGCTAGCGGGTTTCCAAGAGACCCAGTACTTC. V and J are TRBV29-1 and TRBJ2-5, with 8 bases fitting TRBD2. This CDR3 is built from 17 residues. The germline CDR1 and CDR2 sequences are SQVTM and ANQGSEA. J lost 1 base, V lost 2 bases, and 12 bases had no gene match.

The CDR3 nucleotides are TGTGCCTGGAGTCCACCGGGACAGCGGGCCTATGGCTACACCTTC. It codes for CAWSPPGQRAYGYTF. The chain employs TRBV30 and TRBJ1-2; 7 bases fit TRBD1. The germline CDR1 and CDR2 sequences are GTSNPN and SVGIG (reference sequence). This CDR3 region has 15 residues. J gave up 4 bases and V 2 bases, and 10 bases lay outside the gene matches. The entire variable domain, with the rest obtained from reference TRBV30 and TRBJ1-2, is as follows: SQTIHQWPATLVQPVGSPLSLECTVEGTSNPNLYWYRQAAGRGLQLLFYSVGIGQISSEVPQNLSASRPQDRQFILSSKKLLLSDSGFYLCAWSPPGQRAYGYTFGSGTRLTVV.

V gene TRBV9 combines with J gene TRBJ2-1, with TRBD2 identical over 10 bases. This CDR3 comprises 15 residues. CDR1 is SGDLS, CDR2 YYNGEE, per germline. The ends lost 4 bases at V and 3 bases at J; junction bases unmatched: 4. In DNA form, the CDR3 reads TGTGCCAGCAGCTCTCTAGCGGGGGACTACAATGAGCAGTTCTTC. Translation: CASSSLAGDYNEQFF. The complete variable domain, with remaining parts taken from reference TRBV9 and TRBJ2-1, reads DSGVTQTPKHLITATGQRVTLRCSPRSGDLSVYWYQQSLDQGLQFLIQYYNGEERAKGNILERFSAQQFPDLHSELNLSSLELGDSALYFCASSSLAGDYNEQFFGPGTRLTVL.

V and J are TRBV6-1 and TRBJ1-5; unclear D gene. The CDR3 extends over 15 amino acids. Germline lookup yields CDR1 MNHNS and CDR2 SASEGT. V gave up 2 bases and J gave up 4 bases, with 12 bases separating them. The CDR3 coding sequence is TGTGCCAGCAGTGAAACGCGGCGGACTAATCAGCCCCAGCATTTT. It specifies CASSETRRTNQPQHF.

The chain uses TRBV2 and TRBJ2-5; 10 bases align to TRBD1. The V and J ends lost 5 bases and 5 bases, in that order; junction bases with no gene match: 5. This CDR3 has 14 amino acids. Per the germline V gene, CDR1 is SNHLY and CDR2 is FYNNEI. The CDR3 DNA follows: TGTGCCAGCAGTCTGGGACAGGGGAGGGAGACCCAGTACTTC. Encoded protein: CASSLGQGRETQYF.

This clone is a singleton in its sample. This chain uses TRBV28 with TRBJ2-7; the D is unclear. The CDR3 is 15 amino acids. Trimming took 4 bases from V and 0 from J, leaving 13 bases between them. The germline V gene encodes CDR1 MDHEN and CDR2 SYDVKM. CDR3 nucleotide sequence: TGTGCCAGCAGTTCCCTCCGAATTAGCTCCTACGAGCAGTACTTC. Encoded protein: CASSSLRISSYEQYF.

The gene calls are TRBV5-1 and TRBJ1-4; weak D call: TRBD1 (6 bases). Per the germline V gene, CDR1 is SGHRS and CDR2 is YFSETQ. Deletions cut 3 bases from V and 8 bases from J, with 23 bases between. CDR3 length equals 17 residues. CDR3 loop: CASSSSGHRSYGEKLFF. DNA of the CDR3: TGCGCCAGCAGCTCTTCGGGACACCGATCATACGGGGAAAAACTGTTTTTT. Combining the CDR3 with reference TRBV5-1 and TRBJ1-4 gives the whole variable domain KAGVTQTPRYLIKTRGQQVTLSCSPISGHRSVSWYQQTPGQGLQFLFEYFSETQRNKGNFPGRFSGRQFSNSRSEMNVSTLELGDSALYLCASSSSGHRSYGEKLFFGSGTQLSVL.

This clone was found a few times. This chain uses TRBV29-1 with TRBJ1-5; the match to TRBD1 covers 7 bases. Germline loops: CDR1 SQVTM, CDR2 ANQGSEA. The junction had 6 bases not matched to a gene; V was cut back by 2 bases and J by 8 bases. CDR3 length: 13 residues. The CDR3 DNA reads as TGCAGCGTTGAAAGACAGGGAGGTGAGCCCCAGCATTTT. Translation gives CSVERQGGEPQHF.

This rearrangement joins TRBV27 to TRBJ1-6; no firm D call. Germline-derived CDR1 and CDR2 are MNHEY and SMNVEV (reference sequence). The CDR3 runs 15 residues. V lost 3 bases and J lost 0, with 6 bases in between. The CDR3: CASSLKPSYNSPLHF. CDR3 coding DNA: TGTGCCAGCAGTTTGAAGCCCTCCTATAATTCACCCCTCCACTTT.